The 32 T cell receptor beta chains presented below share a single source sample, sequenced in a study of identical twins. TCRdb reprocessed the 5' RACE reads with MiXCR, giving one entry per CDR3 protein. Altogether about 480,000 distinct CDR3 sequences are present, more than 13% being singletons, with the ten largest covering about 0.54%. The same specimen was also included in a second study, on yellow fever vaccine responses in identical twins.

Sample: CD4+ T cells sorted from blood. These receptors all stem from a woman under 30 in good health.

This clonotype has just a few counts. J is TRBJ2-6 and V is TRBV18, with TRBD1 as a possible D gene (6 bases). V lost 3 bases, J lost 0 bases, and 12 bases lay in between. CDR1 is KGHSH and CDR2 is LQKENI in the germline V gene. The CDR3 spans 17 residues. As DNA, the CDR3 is TGTGCCAGCTCACCTCAGACAGGCAGCTCTGGGGCCAACGTCCTGACTTTC. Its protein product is CASSPQTGSSGANVLTF. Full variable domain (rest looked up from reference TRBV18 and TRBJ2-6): NAGVMQNPRHLVRRRGQEARLRCSPMKGHSHVYWYRQLPEEGLKFMVYLQKENIIDESGMPKERFSAEFPKEGPSILRIQQVVRGDSAAYFCASSPQTGSSGANVLTFGAGSRLTVL.

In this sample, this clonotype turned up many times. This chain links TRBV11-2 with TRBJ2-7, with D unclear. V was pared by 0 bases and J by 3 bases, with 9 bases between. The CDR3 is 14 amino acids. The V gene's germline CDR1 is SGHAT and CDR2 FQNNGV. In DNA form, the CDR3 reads TGTGCCAGCAGCTTAGACGGACCCCACTACGAGCAGTACTTC. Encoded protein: CASSLDGPHYEQYF.

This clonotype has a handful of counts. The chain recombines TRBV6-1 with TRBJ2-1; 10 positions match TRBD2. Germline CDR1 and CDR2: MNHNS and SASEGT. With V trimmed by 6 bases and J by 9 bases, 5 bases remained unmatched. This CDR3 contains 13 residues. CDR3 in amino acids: CASSGTSAGEQFF. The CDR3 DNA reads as TGTGCCAGCAGCGGGACTAGCGCTGGTGAGCAGTTCTTC.

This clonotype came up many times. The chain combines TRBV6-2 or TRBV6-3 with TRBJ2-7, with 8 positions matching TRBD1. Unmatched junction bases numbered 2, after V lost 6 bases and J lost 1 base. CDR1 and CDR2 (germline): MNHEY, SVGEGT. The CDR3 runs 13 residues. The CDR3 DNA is TGTGCCAGCAGCCGGACAGGGTCCTACGAGCAGTACTTC. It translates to CASSRTGSYEQYF.

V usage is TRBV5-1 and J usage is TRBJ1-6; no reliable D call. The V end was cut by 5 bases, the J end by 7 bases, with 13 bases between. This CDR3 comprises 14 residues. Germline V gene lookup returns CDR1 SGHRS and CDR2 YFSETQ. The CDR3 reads CASRGLVENSPLHF. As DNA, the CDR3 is TGCGCCAGCAGGGGCCTGGTGGAGAATTCACCCCTCCACTTT.

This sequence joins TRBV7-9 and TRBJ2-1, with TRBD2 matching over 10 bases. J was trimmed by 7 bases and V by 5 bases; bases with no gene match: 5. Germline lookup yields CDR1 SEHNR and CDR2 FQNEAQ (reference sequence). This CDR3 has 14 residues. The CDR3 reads CASSRTSGTNEQFF. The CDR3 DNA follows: TGTGCCAGCAGCCGCACTAGCGGGACTAATGAGCAGTTCTTC.

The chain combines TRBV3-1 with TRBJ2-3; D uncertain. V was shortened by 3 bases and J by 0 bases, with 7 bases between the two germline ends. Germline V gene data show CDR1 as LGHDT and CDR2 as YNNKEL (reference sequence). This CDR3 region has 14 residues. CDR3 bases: TGTGCCAGCAGCCACAGGTTTAGCACAGATACGCAGTATTTT. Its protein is CASSHRFSTDTQYF.

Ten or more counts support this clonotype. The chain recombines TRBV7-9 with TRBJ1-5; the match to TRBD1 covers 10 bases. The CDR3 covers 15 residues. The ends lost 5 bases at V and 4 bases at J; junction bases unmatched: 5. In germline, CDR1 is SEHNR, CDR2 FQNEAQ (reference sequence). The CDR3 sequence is CASSRGQGGNQPQHF. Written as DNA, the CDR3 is TGTGCCAGCAGCCGAGGACAGGGGGGAAATCAGCCCCAGCATTTT.

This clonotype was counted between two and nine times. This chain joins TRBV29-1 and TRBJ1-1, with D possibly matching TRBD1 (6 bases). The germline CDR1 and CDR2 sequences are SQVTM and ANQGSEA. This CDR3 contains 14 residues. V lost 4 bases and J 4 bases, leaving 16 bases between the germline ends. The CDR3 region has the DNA TGCAGCGTTGGAGGCAGGGGTGGGAGCACTGAAGCTTTCTTT. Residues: CSVGGRGGSTEAFF.

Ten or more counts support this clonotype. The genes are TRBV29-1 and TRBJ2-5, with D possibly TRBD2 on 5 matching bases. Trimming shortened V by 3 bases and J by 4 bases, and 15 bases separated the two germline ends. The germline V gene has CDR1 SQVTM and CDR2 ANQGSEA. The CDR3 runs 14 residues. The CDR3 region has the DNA TGCAGCGTTGATACCGGAGGTGTTGGAGAGACCCAGTACTTC. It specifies CSVDTGGVGETQYF.

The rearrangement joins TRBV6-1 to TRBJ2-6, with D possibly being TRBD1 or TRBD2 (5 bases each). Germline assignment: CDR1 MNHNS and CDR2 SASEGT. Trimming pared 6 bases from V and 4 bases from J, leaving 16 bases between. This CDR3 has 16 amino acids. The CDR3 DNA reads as TGTGCCAGCAGGCAGGGAAGGTGGGAGGGGGCCAACGTCCTGACTTTC. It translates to CASRQGRWEGANVLTF.

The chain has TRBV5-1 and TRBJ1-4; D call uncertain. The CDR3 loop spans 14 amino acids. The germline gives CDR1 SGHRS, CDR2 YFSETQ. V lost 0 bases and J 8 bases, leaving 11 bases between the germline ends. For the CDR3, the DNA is TGCGCCAGCAGCTTGGGGGTCCTCGGGGAAAAACTGTTTTTT. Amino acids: CASSLGVLGEKLFF. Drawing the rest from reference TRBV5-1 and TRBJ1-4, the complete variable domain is KAGVTQTPRYLIKTRGQQVTLSCSPISGHRSVSWYQQTPGQGLQFLFEYFSETQRNKGNFPGRFSGRQFSNSRSEMNVSTLELGDSALYLCASSLGVLGEKLFFGSGTQLSVL.

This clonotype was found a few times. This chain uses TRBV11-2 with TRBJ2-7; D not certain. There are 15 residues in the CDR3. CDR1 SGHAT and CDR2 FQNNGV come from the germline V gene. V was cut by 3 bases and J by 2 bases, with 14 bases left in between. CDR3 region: CASSFYSGPTYEQYF. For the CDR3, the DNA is TGTGCCAGCAGCTTCTACAGTGGTCCCACCTACGAGCAGTACTTC.

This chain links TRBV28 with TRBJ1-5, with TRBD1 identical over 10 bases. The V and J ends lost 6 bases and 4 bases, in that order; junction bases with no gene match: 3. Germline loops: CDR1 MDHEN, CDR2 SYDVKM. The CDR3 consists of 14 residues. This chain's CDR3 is CASRRDRGNQPQHF. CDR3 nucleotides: TGTGCCAGCAGGAGGGACAGGGGAAATCAGCCCCAGCATTTT.

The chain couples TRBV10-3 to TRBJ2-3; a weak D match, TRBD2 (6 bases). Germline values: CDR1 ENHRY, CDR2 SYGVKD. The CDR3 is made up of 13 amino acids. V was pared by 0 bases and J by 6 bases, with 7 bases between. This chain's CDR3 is CAISESGRDTQYF. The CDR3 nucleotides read TGTGCCATCAGTGAGTCTGGGAGGGATACGCAGTATTTT.

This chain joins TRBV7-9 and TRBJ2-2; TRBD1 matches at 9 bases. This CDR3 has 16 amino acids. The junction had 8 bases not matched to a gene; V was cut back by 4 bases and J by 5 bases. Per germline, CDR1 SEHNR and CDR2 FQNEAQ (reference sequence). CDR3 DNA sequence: TGTGCCAGCAGCTACCTACAGGGGGCGGTAACCGGGGAGCTGTTTTTT. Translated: CASSYLQGAVTGELFF. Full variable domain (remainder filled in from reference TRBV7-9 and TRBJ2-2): DTGVSQNPRHKITKRGQNVTFRCDPISEHNRLYWYRQTLGQGPEFLTYFQNEAQLEKSRLLSDRFSAERPKGSFSTLEIQRTEQGDSAMYLCASSYLQGAVTGELFFGEGSRLTVL.

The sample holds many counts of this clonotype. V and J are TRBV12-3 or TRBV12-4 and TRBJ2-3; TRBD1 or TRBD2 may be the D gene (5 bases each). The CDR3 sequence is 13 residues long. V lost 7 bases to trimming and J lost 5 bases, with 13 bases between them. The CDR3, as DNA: TGTGCCAGCAAACGAGGGGCCGGAGATACGCAGTATTTT. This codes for CASKRGAGDTQYF.

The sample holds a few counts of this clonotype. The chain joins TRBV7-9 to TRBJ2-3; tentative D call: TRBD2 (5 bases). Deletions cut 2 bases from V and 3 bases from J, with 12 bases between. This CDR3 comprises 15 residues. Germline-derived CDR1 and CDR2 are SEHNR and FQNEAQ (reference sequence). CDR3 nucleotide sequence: TGTGCCAGCAGCTTAACCGGGAAAGGGACAGATACGCAGTATTTT. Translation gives CASSLTGKGTDTQYF.

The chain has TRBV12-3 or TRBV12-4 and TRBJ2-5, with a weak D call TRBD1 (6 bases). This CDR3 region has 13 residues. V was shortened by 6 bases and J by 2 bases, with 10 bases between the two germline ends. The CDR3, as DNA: TGTGCCAGCAGGCGGACAGCTCAAGAGACCCAGTACTTC. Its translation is CASRRTAQETQYF.

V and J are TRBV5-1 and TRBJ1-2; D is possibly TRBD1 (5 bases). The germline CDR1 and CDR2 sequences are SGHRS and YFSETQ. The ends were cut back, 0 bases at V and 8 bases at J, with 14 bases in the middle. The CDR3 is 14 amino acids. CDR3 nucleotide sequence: TGCGCCAGCAGCTTGGAACCGGGGGACGGCGGCTACACCTTC. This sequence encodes CASSLEPGDGGYTF.

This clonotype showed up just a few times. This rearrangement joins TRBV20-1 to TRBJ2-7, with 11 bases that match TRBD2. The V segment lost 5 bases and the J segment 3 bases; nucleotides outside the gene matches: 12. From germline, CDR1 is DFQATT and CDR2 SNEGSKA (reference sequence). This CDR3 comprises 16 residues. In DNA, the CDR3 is TGCAGTGCTTTACCCACGACTAGCGGGAACAACTACGAGCAGTACTTC. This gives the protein CSALPTTSGNNYEQYF.

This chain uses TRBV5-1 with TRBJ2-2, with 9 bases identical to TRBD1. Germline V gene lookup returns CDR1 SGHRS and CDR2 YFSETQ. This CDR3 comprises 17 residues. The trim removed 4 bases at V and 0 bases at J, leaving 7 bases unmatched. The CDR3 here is CASSVARQGANTGELFF. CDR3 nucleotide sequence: TGCGCCAGCAGCGTGGCCCGACAGGGGGCGAACACCGGGGAGCTGTTTTTT.

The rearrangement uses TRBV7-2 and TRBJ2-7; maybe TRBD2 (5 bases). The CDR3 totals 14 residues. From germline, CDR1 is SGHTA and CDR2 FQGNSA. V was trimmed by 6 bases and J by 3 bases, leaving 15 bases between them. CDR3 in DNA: TGTACCAGCAGGTCTAGCTTTAAAGGCTACGAGCAGTACTTC. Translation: CTSRSSFKGYEQYF.

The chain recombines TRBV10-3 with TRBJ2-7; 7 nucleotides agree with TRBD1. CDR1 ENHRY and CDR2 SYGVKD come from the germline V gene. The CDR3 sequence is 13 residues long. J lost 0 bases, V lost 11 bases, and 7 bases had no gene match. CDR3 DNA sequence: TGTGCCCAAGGACAGGCTTTCTCCTACGAGCAGTACTTC. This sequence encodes CAQGQAFSYEQYF.

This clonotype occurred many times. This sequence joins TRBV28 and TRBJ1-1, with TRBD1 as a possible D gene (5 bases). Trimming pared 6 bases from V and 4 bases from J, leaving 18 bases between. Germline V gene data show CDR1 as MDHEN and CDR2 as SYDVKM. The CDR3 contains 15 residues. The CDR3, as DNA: TGTGCCAGCAGCCCCTATCGGCGGAGGGGCACTGAAGCTTTCTTT. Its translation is CASSPYRRRGTEAFF.

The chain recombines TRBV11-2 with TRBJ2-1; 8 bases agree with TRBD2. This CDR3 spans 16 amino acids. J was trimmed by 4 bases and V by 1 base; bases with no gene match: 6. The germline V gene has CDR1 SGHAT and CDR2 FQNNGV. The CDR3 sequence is CASSLAKRESYNEQFF. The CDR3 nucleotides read TGTGCCAGCAGCTTAGCGAAGCGGGAGAGTTACAATGAGCAGTTCTTC.

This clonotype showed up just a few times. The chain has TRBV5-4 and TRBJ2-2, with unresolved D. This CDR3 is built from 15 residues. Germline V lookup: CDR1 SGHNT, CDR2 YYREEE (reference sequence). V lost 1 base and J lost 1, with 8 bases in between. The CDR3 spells CASSLQQKNTGELFF. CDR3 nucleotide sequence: TGTGCCAGCAGCTTGCAACAGAAGAACACCGGGGAGCTGTTTTTT.

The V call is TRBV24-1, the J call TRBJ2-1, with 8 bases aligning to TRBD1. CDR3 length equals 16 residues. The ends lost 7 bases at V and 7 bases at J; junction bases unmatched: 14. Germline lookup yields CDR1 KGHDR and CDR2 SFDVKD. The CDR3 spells CATSDPSGQGINEQFF. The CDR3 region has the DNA TGTGCCACCAGCGACCCCTCCGGACAGGGTATTAATGAGCAGTTCTTC.

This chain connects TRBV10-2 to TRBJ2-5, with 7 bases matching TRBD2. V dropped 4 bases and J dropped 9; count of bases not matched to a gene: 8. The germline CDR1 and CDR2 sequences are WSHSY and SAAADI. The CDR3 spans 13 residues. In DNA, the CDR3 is TGCGCCAGCAGTGGAGGGCTAGCGGAGGCCCAGTACTTC. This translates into CASSGGLAEAQYF.

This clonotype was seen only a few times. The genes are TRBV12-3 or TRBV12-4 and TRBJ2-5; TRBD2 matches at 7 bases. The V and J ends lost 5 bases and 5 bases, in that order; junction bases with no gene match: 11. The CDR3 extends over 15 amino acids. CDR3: CASSPPGLSRETQYF. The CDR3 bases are TGTGCCAGCAGTCCCCCGGGACTAAGTAGGGAGACCCAGTACTTC.

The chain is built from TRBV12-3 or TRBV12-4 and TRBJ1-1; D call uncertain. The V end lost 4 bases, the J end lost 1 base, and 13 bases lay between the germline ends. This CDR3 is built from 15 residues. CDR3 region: CASSSEGRKNTEAFF. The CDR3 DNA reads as TGTGCCAGCAGTTCAGAGGGCAGAAAGAACACTGAAGCTTTCTTT.

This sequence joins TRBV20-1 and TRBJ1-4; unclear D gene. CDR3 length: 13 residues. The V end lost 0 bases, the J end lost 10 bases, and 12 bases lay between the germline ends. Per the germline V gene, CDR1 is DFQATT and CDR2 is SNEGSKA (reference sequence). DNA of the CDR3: TGCAGTGCTAGAGATCGAGGGCTCGGAAAACTGTTTTTT. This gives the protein CSARDRGLGKLFF.